This TCR beta chain was found in a study of cytomegalovirus exposure and HLA in healthy donors. General study findings and limits: There were some V segments, including TRBV6-2 and TRBV6-3, excluded as indistinguishable. There were 150 to 200 TCR beta chains listed as cytomegalovirus-associated. CMV serostatus stood as the only immune exposure information on hand.

The donors gave bone marrow, and they were healthy. Regarding this clone: Its target is not known.

A multiplex PCR was run with 60 Vbeta primers and 13 Jbeta primers. Data came from immunoSEQ multiplex PCR; TCRdb stores just in-frame clones and leaves some out. Seen here are roughly 150,000 clones, 80% to 90% observed once, and the top ten hold approximately 2.5%. Germline CDR1 SGHRS, CDR2 YFSETQ. The CDR3 length is 15 residues. Trimming took 8 bases from V and 3 from J, leaving 17 bases between them. Sample: PBMCs. The genes are TRBV5-1 and TRBJ2-2, with a possible D match to TRBD1 (6 bases). The receptor was isolated from a woman under 30 in good health and CMV-seronegative. CDR3 nucleotides: TGCGCCAGTTCATCGAGGACAGTAGACACCGGGGAGCTGTTTTTT. It yields the protein CASSSRTVDTGELFF.